This T cell receptor beta chain was recorded in a study of beta chain features in type 1 diabetes. Across the study: Healthy donors resembled patients in age, gender and cell yields.

Germline V gives CDR1 MNHEY, CDR2 SVGAGI. The CDR3 contains 13 residues. V was cut by 6 bases and J by 9 bases, with 15 bases left in between. Only a few counts were recorded for this clone. Sequenced material consisted of expressed TCRB transcripts (all of the isolated RNA was reverse transcribed). Here immunoSEQ multiplex PCR was the method, and the copy in TCRdb shows in-frame clones only, minus some. The sample has 300,000 to 400,000 clones; 9.5% to 11% are singletons. The clonotype comes from a woman aged 25 to 39 in good health. The chain is built from TRBV6-5 and TRBJ1-5; TRBD1 is a possible D gene (6 bases). Specimen: naive CD4+ T cells from blood. CDR3 bases: TGTGCCAGCAGACCCAGGGGTGGAGGGCCCCAGCATTTT. Encoded protein: CASRPRGGGPQHF.